The subject of this entry is one T cell receptor (beta chain). Its antigen remains unknown. All of the isolated RNA was reverse transcribed, so expressed TCRB transcripts were sequenced. Sequenced by immunoSEQ multiplex PCR; TCRdb stores in-frame clones only, minus some. The sample includes about 370,000 clones, roughly 16% of them seen just once. This sample stems from a study of beta chain features in type 1 diabetes. Points from the study as a whole: Type 1 diabetes patients had VDJ junctions that carried fewer insertions and more deletions. Shorter templates may be favored by PCR, equally so in patients and controls.

Germline V lookup: CDR1 MDHEN, CDR2 SYDVKM. This CDR3 comprises 15 residues. V lost 4 bases and J lost 5, with 14 bases in between. This sequence originates from a young woman in good health. V and J are TRBV28 and TRBJ1-4; D is ambiguous. The sequenced material came from naive CD4+ T cells from blood. The CDR3 here is CASSSPGSGNEKLFF. Written as DNA, the CDR3 is TGTGCCAGCAGTTCCCCCGGTTCGGGGAATGAAAAACTGTTTTTT.